The 20 T cell receptor beta chains below come from one sample, sequenced in a study of regulatory T cells in long-lasting Graves disease. The time point: newly diagnosed GD, antithyroid drugs for less than 3 months. The TCR library was prepared using RNA isolated from PBMCs. Building of the TCR beta libraries involved iRepertoire HTBI primers and Arm-PCR of CDR3 regions. TCRdb itself ran the multiplex PCR reads through MiXCR, one entry per CDR3 protein. The sample carries 450,000 to 600,000 distinct CDR3 sequences, about a sixth recorded once. These records were also assigned to another study, of T cells in Graves' hyperthyroidism and ophthalmopathy.

The input for sequencing was peripheral blood mononuclear cells (PBMCs), taken at new diagnosis, from a patient treated with antithyroid drugs. These receptor sequences come from a middle-aged man with Graves disease.

This clonotype showed up just a few times. J is TRBJ2-6 and V is TRBV2, with D possibly TRBD2 on 5 matching bases. Germline CDR1 reads SNHLY; CDR2 reads FYNNEI. The CDR3 length is 14 residues. Trimming took 8 bases from V and 3 from J, leaving 11 bases between them. The CDR3 region has the DNA TGTGCCAGCCTAGCCTATAGTGGGGCCAACGTCCTGACTTTC. It specifies CASLAYSGANVLTF.

The rearrangement joins TRBV20-1 to TRBJ1-6; no clear D. The V gene's germline CDR1 is DFQATT and CDR2 SNEGSKA (reference sequence). V shed 0 bases and J shed 7 bases, with 16 bases lying between them. The CDR3 extends over 16 amino acids. DNA of the CDR3: TGCAGTGCTAGAGATTGGCGCCTGGTCTGGAATTCACCCCTCCACTTT. The encoded protein is CSARDWRLVWNSPLHF.

This rearrangement joins TRBV7-9 to TRBJ2-7; a possible D gene is TRBD2 (7 bases). CDR1 SEHNR and CDR2 FQNEAQ come from the germline V gene (reference sequence). The CDR3 is made up of 16 amino acids. V lost 3 bases to trimming and J lost 5 bases, with 20 bases between them. CDR3 sequence reads: CASSLGGQGLAHEQYF. The CDR3 DNA follows: TGTGCCAGCAGCTTGGGGGGGCAGGGACTCGCTCACGAGCAGTACTTC.

This clonotype was seen ten or more times. The chain joins TRBV11-3 to TRBJ2-3, with 7 bases matching TRBD2. The ends lost 4 bases at V and 4 bases at J; junction bases unmatched: 8. The CDR3 has 15 residues. Germline V gene lookup returns CDR1 SGHNT and CDR2 YENEEA. Here the CDR3 reads CASSSGGSGSDTQYF. The CDR3, as DNA: TGTGCCAGCAGCTCGGGCGGGAGTGGGTCAGATACGCAGTATTTT.

The sample holds a few counts of this clonotype. The rearrangement joins TRBV4-1 to TRBJ1-6; D possibly corresponds to TRBD1 (5 bases). This CDR3 is built from 15 residues. Germline assignment: CDR1 MGHRA and CDR2 YSYEKL. V was trimmed by 8 bases and J by 3 bases, leaving 14 bases between them. Here the CDR3 DNA reads TGCGCCAGCTCCCCCGGTGGGGGCTATAATTCACCCCTCCACTTT. Protein sequence: CASSPGGGYNSPLHF.

This clonotype has a count of ten or more. V usage is TRBV28 and J usage is TRBJ1-1; 7 bases match TRBD1. The V gene end was trimmed by 6 bases and the J gene end by 1 base; junction bases not matched to a gene: 5. Germline CDR1 reads MDHEN; CDR2 reads SYDVKM. The CDR3 runs 14 residues. DNA of the CDR3: TGTGCCAGCAGAACAGGGGTTCCGAACACTGAAGCTTTCTTT. Its translation is CASRTGVPNTEAFF.

This clonotype was counted at least ten times. This could be a read error, since a much larger clone is one nucleotide away. This chain joins TRBV11-1 and TRBJ2-1, with 13 bases fitting TRBD2. This CDR3 comprises 15 residues. The V gene's germline CDR1 is SGHAT and CDR2 FQDESV (reference sequence). The CDR3 sequence is CASSMTSGRYNGQFF. CDR3 in DNA: TGTGCCAGCAGCATGACTAGCGGGAGGTACAATGGGCAGTTCTTC.

The DNA of the CDR3 is TGTGCCAGCAGTTTAGGGGATCGGGAGCTGTTTTTT. The encoded protein is CASSLGDRELFF. The rearrangement links TRBV28 to TRBJ2-2, with D unclear. This CDR3 is 12 amino acids long. Per germline, CDR1 MDHEN and CDR2 SYDVKM. Deletions cut 2 bases from V and 9 bases from J, with 7 bases between.

This chain links TRBV9 with TRBJ2-2; the D is unclear. The CDR3 is 14 amino acids. Germline CDR1 SGDLS, CDR2 YYNGEE. V was cut by 0 bases and J by 6 bases, with 9 bases left in between. The CDR3 DNA is TGTGCCAGCAGCGTAGATGGGGTCCCCGGGGAGCTGTTTTTT. Residues: CASSVDGVPGELFF.

V usage is TRBV2 and J usage is TRBJ2-7; 10 bases line up with TRBD1. Trimming took 4 bases from V and 3 from J; bases not matched to a gene: 3. The CDR3 sequence is 14 residues long. Looked up from germline, CDR1 is SNHLY and CDR2 is FYNNEI. The CDR3 protein is CASSGGTGVYEQYF. CDR3 nucleotides: TGTGCCAGCAGTGGGGGGACAGGGGTCTACGAGCAGTACTTC.

This clonotype came up many times. The genes are TRBV27 and TRBJ2-7; a weak D match, TRBD2 (6 bases). Between the trimmed V and J ends, which lost 2 bases and 5 bases, there was a span of 13 bases. The CDR3 has 14 residues. Germline V lookup: CDR1 MNHEY, CDR2 SMNVEV (reference sequence). CDR3 amino acids: CASSLAGRTHEQYF. In DNA, the CDR3 is TGTGCCAGCAGTTTAGCCGGGAGAACCCACGAGCAGTACTTC.

This clonotype occurred many times. The chain links TRBV12-3 or TRBV12-4 to TRBJ1-1, with D unresolved. There are 12 residues in the CDR3. V was cut by 3 bases and J by 7 bases, with 9 bases left in between. The CDR3 DNA follows: TGTGCCAGCAGTTTTGTTGAGTATGAAGCTTTCTTT. Amino acid sequence: CASSFVEYEAFF.

V and J are TRBV29-1 and TRBJ2-1; TRBD1 might be the D (6 bases). Germline V gives CDR1 SQVTM, CDR2 ANQGSEA. Trimming shortened V by 1 base and J by 7 bases, and 17 bases separated the two germline ends. The CDR3 runs to 15 residues. This chain's CDR3 is CSVEAGTHNGNEQFF. CDR3 bases: TGCAGCGTTGAAGCCGGGACACATAATGGGAATGAGCAGTTCTTC.

CDR3 residues: CASGLHAAGELFF. CDR3 DNA: TGTGCTAGTGGTTTGCACGCGGCCGGGGAGCTGTTTTTT. The chain combines TRBV12-5 with TRBJ2-2; D gene unclear. V lost 2 bases and J lost 6, with 7 bases in between. Germline V gene lookup returns CDR1 LGHNT and CDR2 FRNRAP. The CDR3 spans 13 residues.

The V call is TRBV7-9, the J call TRBJ1-4; D unresolved. The germline V gene encodes CDR1 SEHNR and CDR2 FQNEAQ (reference sequence). V was shortened by 4 bases and J by 6 bases, with 12 bases between the two germline ends. CDR3 length: 14 residues. In nucleotides, the CDR3 is TGTGCCAGCAGCTCCGATCGTAAGGATGAAAAACTGTTTTTT. This gives the protein CASSSDRKDEKLFF.

This clonotype was seen many times. The chain couples TRBV27 to TRBJ1-1; no definite D call. The germline V and J ends were trimmed by 4 bases and 0 bases, with 9 bases remaining between them. CDR3 length: 14 residues. CDR1 and CDR2 from the germline V gene are MNHEY and SMNVEV (reference sequence). Here the CDR3 DNA reads TGTGCCAGCAGTTGGCCAACCATGAACACTGAAGCTTTCTTT. It codes for CASSWPTMNTEAFF.

At least ten counts were recorded for this clonotype. The chain links TRBV18 to TRBJ2-1, with unresolved D. V was clipped by 6 bases and J by 8 bases, with 11 bases between them. CDR1 is KGHSH and CDR2 is LQKENI in the germline V gene. The CDR3 totals 12 residues. CDR3 sequence (DNA): TGTGCCAGCTCCCACGACCCAGATGAGCAGTTCTTC. This codes for CASSHDPDEQFF.

In the case of this clonotype: This may be a read error: a much more frequent sequence differs by one nucleotide. J is TRBJ1-3 and V is TRBV9; D call uncertain. The CDR3 extends over 15 amino acids. The V end lost 3 bases, the J end lost 4 bases, and 14 bases lay between the germline ends. The germline V gene encodes CDR1 SGDLS and CDR2 YYNGEE. The CDR3 protein is CASSASPHSGNTIYF. For the CDR3, the DNA is TGTGCCAGCAGCGCCAGCCCCCACTCGGGAAACACCATATATTTT.

CDR3 loop: CASSLQTGHMNTEAFF. The CDR3, as DNA: TGTGCCAGCAGCTTACAAACAGGGCACATGAACACTGAAGCTTTCTTT. The chain uses TRBV7-6 and TRBJ1-1; the D gene is possibly TRBD1 (6 bases). Germline V gene sequence: CDR1 SGHVS, CDR2 FNYEAQ. Between the trimmed V and J ends, which lost 2 bases and 0 bases, there was a span of 13 bases. The CDR3 has 16 residues.

This clonotype was recorded at least ten times. This sequence joins TRBV11-2 and TRBJ2-1; D may match TRBD1 or TRBD2 (6 bases each). This CDR3 has 14 amino acids. Germline lookup yields CDR1 SGHAT and CDR2 FQNNGV. Trimming stripped 5 bases from V and 6 bases from J, with 14 bases between. DNA for the CDR3: TGTGCCAGCAGCCCCGATACGGGGGCCAATGAGCAGTTCTTC. The encoded protein is CASSPDTGANEQFF.